This T cell receptor (beta chain) stems from a study of T cell responses to AZD1222 COVID-19 vaccine. Overall study results and limits: Repertoire sampling was restricted to post-peak T cell response timepoints. Recipients of two AZD1222 doses showed rising Spike-specific TCR breadth and depth.

Germline V gene lookup returns CDR1 MDHEN and CDR2 SYDVKM. This CDR3 region has 16 residues. With V trimmed by 4 bases and J by 8 bases, 13 bases remained unmatched. About this clone: Its antigen is unknown.

Only in-frame clones appear in the TCRdb table, and some are missing; sequencing was by immunoSEQ multiplex PCR. The sample carries 110,000 to 150,000 clones, roughly 91% recorded once. Both about-4-week and about-12-week second-dose recipients were combined. This sequence originates from an adult who received the AZD1222 COVID-19 vaccine. Sequenced here: peripheral blood, sampled 28 days after the second AZD1222 dose. V usage is TRBV28 and J usage is TRBJ1-4, with 7 bases fitting TRBD1. CDR3 amino acids: CASSSTITGADEKLFF. The CDR3 nucleotides read TGTGCCAGCAGTTCCACAATCACAGGGGCGGACGAAAAACTGTTTTTT.